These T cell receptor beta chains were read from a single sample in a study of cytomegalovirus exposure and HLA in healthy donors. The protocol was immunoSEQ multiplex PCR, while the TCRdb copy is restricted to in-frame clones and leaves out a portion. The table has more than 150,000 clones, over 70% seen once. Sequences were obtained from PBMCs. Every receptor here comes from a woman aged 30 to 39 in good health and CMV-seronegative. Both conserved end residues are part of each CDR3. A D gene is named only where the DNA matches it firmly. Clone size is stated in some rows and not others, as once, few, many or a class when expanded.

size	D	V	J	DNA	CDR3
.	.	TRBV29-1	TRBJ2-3	TGCAGCGCCCGGAGAGGGCTAGATACGCAGTATTTT	CSARRGLDTQYF
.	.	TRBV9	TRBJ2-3	TGTGCCAGCAGCTTGGGAGGGGGGGTCGCCACAGATACGCAGTATTTT	CASSLGGGVATDTQYF
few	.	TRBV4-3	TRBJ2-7	TGCGCCAGCAGCCAAGATTTTCAGGAGGTAACCTACGAGCAGTACTTC	CASSQDFQEVTYEQYF
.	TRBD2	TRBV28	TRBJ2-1	TGTGCCAGCAGCTTAGCGGGGGGGAGGGATGAGCAGTTCTTC	CASSLAGGRDEQFF
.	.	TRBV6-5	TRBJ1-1	TGTGCCAGCAGCAGAGTACAGGGCTTAGAAGCTTTCTTT	CASSRVQGLEAFF
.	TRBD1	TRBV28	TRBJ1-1	TGTGCCAGCAGCGAGGGGACAGGGGGCCCCTACACTGAAGCTTTCTTT	CASSEGTGGPYTEAFF
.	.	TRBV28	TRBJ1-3	TGTGCCAGCAGTCCCGGTTTGTCTGGAAACACCATATATTTT	CASSPGLSGNTIYF
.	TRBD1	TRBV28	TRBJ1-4	TGTGCCAGCAGTTCCATGGGGACAGGGAACGAAAAACTGTTTTTT	CASSSMGTGNEKLFF
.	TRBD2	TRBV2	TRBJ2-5	TGTGCCAGCAGTGATGGAGGTAGCGGGAGCTTCGAGACCCAGTACTTC	CASSDGGSGSFETQYF
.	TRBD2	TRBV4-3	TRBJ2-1	TGCGCCAGCAGCGCCGGGACTATAGCCTACAATGAGCAGTTCTTC	CASSAGTIAYNEQFF
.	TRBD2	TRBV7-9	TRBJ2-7	TGTGCCAGCAGCTTTTCGGGGGGATCCTACGAGCAGTACTTC	CASSFSGGSYEQYF
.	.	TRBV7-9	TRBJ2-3	TGTGCCAGCAGCTTCTGGACAGGCACAGATACGCAGTATTTT	CASSFWTGTDTQYF
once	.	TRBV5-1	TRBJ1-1	TGCGCCAGCAGCTTGAGGGGACAGAACACTGAAGCTTTCTTT	CASSLRGQNTEAFF
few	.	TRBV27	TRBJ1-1	TGTGCCAGCAGTACCAGACAGTACACTGAAGCTTTCTTT	CASSTRQYTEAFF
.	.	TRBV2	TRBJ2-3	TGTGCCAGCACTTCGGCGACTAGCACAGATACGCAGTATTTT	CASTSATSTDTQYF
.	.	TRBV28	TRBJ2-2	TGTGCCAGCAGTTCCCCGACAGGGAACACCGGGGAGCTGTTTTTT	CASSSPTGNTGELFF
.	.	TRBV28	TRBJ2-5	TGTGCCAGCAGTTTATATACCGCGGGGCACCAAGAGACCCAGTACTTC	CASSLYTAGHQETQYF
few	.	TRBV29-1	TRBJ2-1	TGCAGCGTTGAAGGCAGATACAATGAGCAGTTCTTC	CSVEGRYNEQFF
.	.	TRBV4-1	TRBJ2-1	TGCGCCAGCAGCCAAGATAGTAGGGCAGGGGTATTGGTTGAGCAGTTCTTC	CASSQDSRAGVLVEQFF
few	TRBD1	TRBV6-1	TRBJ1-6	TGTGCCGGCAAATCCACAGGGGGACATTCACCCCTCCACTTT	CAGKSTGGHSPLHF
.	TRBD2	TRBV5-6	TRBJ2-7	TGTGCCAGCAGCCAAGGGACTAGCGGGAGTTGGTACGAGCAGTACTTC	CASSQGTSGSWYEQYF
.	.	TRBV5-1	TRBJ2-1	TGCGCCAGCAGCACGGCGGCAGGGAAGGGGAATGAGCAGTTCTTC	CASSTAAGKGNEQFF
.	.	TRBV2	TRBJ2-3	TGTGCCAGCAGTGAACGGGGGATGAGGGCAGATACGCAGTATTTT	CASSERGMRADTQYF
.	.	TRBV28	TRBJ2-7	TGTGCCAGCAGTTCCAACAGGCATACGGGGCAGTACTTC	CASSSNRHTGQYF
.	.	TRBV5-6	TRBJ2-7	TGTGCCAGCAGCTTGTATGGGGGCGCGTCCGAGCAGTACTTC	CASSLYGGASEQYF
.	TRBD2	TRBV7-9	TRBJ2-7	TGTGCCAGCAGCTCGACTAGCGGGAGGATGTTGGACGAGCAGTACTTC	CASSSTSGRMLDEQYF
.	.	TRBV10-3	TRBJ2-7	TGTGCCATCAGTACATCTGGCGAGCAGTACTTC	CAISTSGEQYF
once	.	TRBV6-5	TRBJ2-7	TGTGCCAGCAGTTACTCGGGAGAGACCGAGCAGTACTTC	CASSYSGETEQYF
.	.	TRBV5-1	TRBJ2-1	TGCGCCAGCAGGCGGCCAACGGAGGGTGAGCAGTTCTTC	CASRRPTEGEQFF
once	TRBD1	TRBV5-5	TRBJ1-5	TGTGCCAGCAGCTTCCGGGACAGGGTTGAGAGGAATCAGCCCCAGCATTTT	CASSFRDRVERNQPQHF
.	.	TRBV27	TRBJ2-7	TGTGCCAGCAGTTTCCAGGGCCACGAGCAGTACTTC	CASSFQGHEQYF
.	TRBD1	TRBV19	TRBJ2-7	TGTGCCAGTAGTATTTCAGACAGGGCCTACGAGCAGTACTTC	CASSISDRAYEQYF
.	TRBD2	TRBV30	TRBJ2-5	TGTGCCTGGAGTATTGGACTAGCGGAACAAGAGACCCAGTACTTC	CAWSIGLAEQETQYF
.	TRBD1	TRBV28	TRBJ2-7	TGTGCCAGCACCGAGCCGGGACAGGGGTTCCCGCAGTACTTC	CASTEPGQGFPQYF
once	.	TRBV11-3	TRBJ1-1	TGTGCCAGCAGCTTAGGACAGTTAAACACTGAAGCTTTCTTT	CASSLGQLNTEAFF
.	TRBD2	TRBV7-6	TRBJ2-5	TGTGCCAGCAGCTTAGAAGACCGACTAGCTGGGGGCCAAGAGACCCAGTACTTC	CASSLEDRLAGGQETQYF
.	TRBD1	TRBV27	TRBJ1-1	TGTGCCAGCAGTAGGACAGGGGGGACTGAAGCTTTCTTT	CASSRTGGTEAFF
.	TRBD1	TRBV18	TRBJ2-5	TGTGCCAGCTCACCCTCGACAGGGGATGAAGAGACCCAGTACTTC	CASSPSTGDEETQYF
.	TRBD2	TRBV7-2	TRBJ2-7	TGTGCCAGCAGCTCCCTAGCGGGAGCCAAGTACGAGCAGTACTTC	CASSSLAGAKYEQYF
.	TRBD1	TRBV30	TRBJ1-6	TGTGCCTGGACAAGACAGGGCTTATACTCACCCCTCCACTTT	CAWTRQGLYSPLHF
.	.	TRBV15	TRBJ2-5	TGTGCCACCAGCAAAGGAGGGGGCGACGTAAACCAAGAGACCCAGTACTTC	CATSKGGGDVNQETQYF
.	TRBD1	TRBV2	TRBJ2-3	TGTGCCAGCAGTGAACTAGGACAGGGATTAGATACGCAGTATTTT	CASSELGQGLDTQYF
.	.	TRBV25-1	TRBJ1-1	TGTGCCAGCAGACGACAGCCGAACACTGAAGCTTTCTTT	CASRRQPNTEAFF
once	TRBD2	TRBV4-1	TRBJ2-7	TGCGCCAGCAGCCACCCAGGGCTGCGGGGGGACGAGCAGTACTTC	CASSHPGLRGDEQYF
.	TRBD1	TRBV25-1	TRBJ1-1	TGTGCCAGCAGATCCGGACGACAGGGTTCGGGCACTGAAGCTTTCTTT	CASRSGRQGSGTEAFF
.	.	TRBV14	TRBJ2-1	TGTGCCAGCAGCCAACCGGGACAAATCCACAATGAGCAGTTCTTC	CASSQPGQIHNEQFF
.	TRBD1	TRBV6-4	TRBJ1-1	TGTGCCAGCAGTGAACATCCGGGACAGGTGAACACTGAAGCTTTCTTT	CASSEHPGQVNTEAFF
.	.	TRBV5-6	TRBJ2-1	TGTGCCAGCAGCCACCTCAAGGGGGACTACAATGAGCAGTTCTTC	CASSHLKGDYNEQFF
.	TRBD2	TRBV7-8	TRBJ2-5	TGTGCCAGCAGCTACAGGACTAGCGGGGGATTAGAGACCCAGTACTTC	CASSYRTSGGLETQYF
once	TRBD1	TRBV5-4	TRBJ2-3	TGTGCCGGAGGCCGGGACAGCCACACAGATACGCAGTATTTT	CAGGRDSHTDTQYF
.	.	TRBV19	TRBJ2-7	TGTGCCAGTAGTTCCCCGACGGGATTCGAGCAGTACTTC	CASSSPTGFEQYF
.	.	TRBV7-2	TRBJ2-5	TGTGCCAGCAGCTTAGATTCTAGGGAGACCCAGTACTTC	CASSLDSRETQYF
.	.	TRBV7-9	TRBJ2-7	TGTGCCACCTCGAGGGTTTCGGCCTACGAGCAGTACTTC	CATSRVSAYEQYF
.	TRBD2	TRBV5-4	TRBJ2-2	TGTGCCAGCAGCCCCGGGACTAGCGGGAATGGCACGAACACCGGGGAGCTGTTTTTT	CASSPGTSGNGTNTGELFF
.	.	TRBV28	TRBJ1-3	TGTGCCAGCAGTTTACCCCTCTCTGGAAACACCATATATTTT	CASSLPLSGNTIYF
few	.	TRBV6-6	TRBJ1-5	TGTGCCAGCAGTAGGGGTGGGAGCAATCAGCCCCAGCATTTT	CASSRGGSNQPQHF
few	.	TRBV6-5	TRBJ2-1	TGTGCCAGCACAAACTCCAGGGTTAATGAGCAGTTCTTC	CASTNSRVNEQFF
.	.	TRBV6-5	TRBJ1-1	TGTGCCAGCAGTCCCCCGGGACTATCGAACACTGAAGCTTTCTTT	CASSPPGLSNTEAFF
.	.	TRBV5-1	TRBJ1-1	TGCGCCAGCAGCTTTAGGGGAAACACTGAAGCTTTCTTT	CASSFRGNTEAFF